These 32 T cell receptor beta chains came from one sample sequenced in a study of blood T cell repertoires in COVID-19. Measured with immunoSEQ multiplex PCR; TCRdb has only the in-frame clones, and not every one. The table records some 96,000 clones, 90% of them present only once. Specimen: peripheral blood. The source is a man aged 55 to 69 with acute or convalescent COVID-19.

This sequence joins TRBV5-1 and TRBJ1-1; D not certain. The CDR3 totals 15 residues. CDR1 and CDR2 from the germline V gene are SGHRS and YFSETQ. With 0 bases removed from V and 5 bases from J, the gap between germline ends came to 14 bases. CDR3 sequence: CASSLVAGGITEAFF. The CDR3 bases are TGCGCCAGCAGCTTGGTAGCAGGAGGGATAACTGAAGCTTTCTTT. The full variable domain, in which reference TRBV5-1 and TRBJ1-1 provide the parts outside the CDR3, is KAGVTQTPRYLIKTRGQQVTLSCSPISGHRSVSWYQQTPGQGLQFLFEYFSETQRNKGNFPGRFSGRQFSNSRSEMNVSTLELGDSALYLCASSLVAGGITEAFFGQGTRLTVV.

The sample holds one count of this clone. The V gene is TRBV7-9, the J gene TRBJ2-5; 7 nucleotides align to TRBD1. The CDR3 has 14 residues. Germline-derived CDR1 and CDR2 are SEHNR and FQNEAQ (reference sequence). Trimming cost V 5 bases and J 5 bases; bases outside gene matches: 8. CDR3 nucleotides: TGTGCCAGCAGCCCCCCGACAGGGCACGAGACCCAGTACTTC. Translating it yields CASSPPTGHETQYF.

CDR3 coding DNA: TGTGCCAGCTCACCAGGGGCGGGGGCCCTCAGCTCCTACAATGAGCAGTTCTTC. Translating it yields CASSPGAGALSSYNEQFF. The genes are TRBV18 and TRBJ2-1, with D tentatively TRBD2 (7 bases). This CDR3 has 18 amino acids. V was trimmed by 2 bases and J by 0 bases, leaving 17 bases between them. CDR1 is KGHSH and CDR2 is LQKENI in the germline V gene.

This clone was counted once. V is TRBV18 and J is TRBJ1-5, with D perhaps TRBD1 (5 bases). The V gene lost 0 bases and the J gene lost 6 bases, with 12 bases spanning the gap. The CDR3 runs to 15 residues. CDR1 is KGHSH and CDR2 is LQKENI in the germline V gene. Here the CDR3 reads CASSPPSMGGQPQHF. CDR3 nucleotides: TGTGCCAGCTCACCACCGAGTATGGGGGGTCAGCCCCAGCATTTT.

V is TRBV19 and J is TRBJ1-3, with D possibly TRBD1 on 5 matching bases. The CDR3 consists of 14 residues. Trimming stripped 6 bases from V and 0 bases from J, with 9 bases between. Germline V gene data show CDR1 as LNHDA and CDR2 as SQIVND (reference sequence). CDR3 DNA: TGTGCCAGTAGCTTGACAGACTCTGGAAACACCATATATTTT. Protein: CASSLTDSGNTIYF.

This sequence joins TRBV6-5 and TRBJ1-5; 8 positions agree with TRBD1. Germline V CDR1 and CDR2: MNHEY, SVGAGI. This CDR3 has 13 residues. Losses at the gene ends were 7 bases for V and 4 bases for J; bases not matched to a gene: 3. The CDR3 spells CASMGQVNQPQHF. The DNA of the CDR3 is TGTGCCAGCATGGGACAGGTGAATCAGCCCCAGCATTTT.

This clone showed up just once. The J gene is TRBJ1-2, the V gene TRBV12-5; 7 bases fit TRBD1. Per the germline V gene, CDR1 is LGHNT and CDR2 is FRNRAP. V lost 5 bases, J lost 8 bases, and 11 bases stayed unmatched. The CDR3 loop spans 14 amino acids. CDR3 region: CASGPRTGRWGYTF. The CDR3 bases are TGTGCTAGTGGTCCCCGGACAGGCCGATGGGGCTACACCTTC.

This clone was recorded a few times. The chain carries TRBV28 and TRBJ1-5; possibly TRBD1 for D (6 bases). CDR1 is MDHEN, CDR2 SYDVKM, per germline. Trimming removed 1 base from V and 2 bases from J, with 12 bases in between. The CDR3 consists of 16 residues. The CDR3 nucleotides are TGTGCCAGCAGTTTATCGGGGGGCCGGGGCAATCAGCCCCAGCATTTT. Its protein product is CASSLSGGRGNQPQHF.

Only one count was recorded for this clone. The chain recombines TRBV6-6 with TRBJ2-3; 8 bases fit TRBD2. V was pared by 5 bases and J by 2 bases, with 6 bases of the junction left unmatched. The CDR3 is 15 amino acids. From germline, CDR1 is MNHNY and CDR2 SVGAGI (reference sequence). CDR3 bases: TGTGCCAGCAGTCGGGGGGGGACCTACACAGATACGCAGTATTTT. Protein product: CASSRGGTYTDTQYF.

Points on this clone: Germline is not matched at one junction end, which may reflect a read error. This chain joins TRBV6-5 and TRBJ1-2, with 7 positions matching TRBD1. CDR1 and CDR2 (germline): MNHEY, SVGAGI. CDR3 length: 15 residues. This CDR3 is CASSYSRQGNYGYTF. CDR3 nucleotide sequence: TGTGCCAGCAGCTACTCAAGACAGGGTAACTATGGCTACACCTTC.

The V and J genes are TRBV10-3 and TRBJ1-5; possibly TRBD1 for D (5 bases). The V gene lost 0 bases and the J gene lost 3 bases, with 9 bases spanning the gap. Looked up from germline, CDR1 is ENHRY and CDR2 is SYGVKD. CDR3 size: 15 residues. CDR3 loop: CAISESEQANQPQHF. CDR3 sequence (DNA): TGTGCCATCAGTGAGTCGGAACAGGCCAATCAGCCCCAGCATTTT.

The chain links TRBV3-1 (or the pseudogene TRBV3-2) to TRBJ2-1; D ambiguous. With 0 bases removed from V and 6 bases from J, the gap between germline ends came to 9 bases. This CDR3 spans 14 amino acids. Germline-derived CDR1 and CDR2 are LGHDT and YNNKEL (reference sequence). CDR3 loop: CASSQENEPNEQFF. CDR3 coding DNA: TGTGCCAGCAGCCAAGAAAATGAGCCCAATGAGCAGTTCTTC.

The chain is built from TRBV27 and TRBJ1-1; TRBD1 matches 9 bases. This CDR3 spans 16 amino acids. The germline CDR1 and CDR2 sequences are MNHEY and SMNVEV (reference sequence). Trimming at V came to 4 bases and at J to 5 bases, leaving 11 bases not matched to a gene. CDR3 region: CASSSYPGQGMTEAFF. The CDR3 coding sequence is TGTGCCAGCAGTTCGTATCCGGGACAGGGAATGACTGAAGCTTTCTTT.

V usage is TRBV10-3 and J usage is TRBJ1-2, with 12 bases aligning to TRBD1. V dropped 6 bases and J dropped 4; count of bases not matched to a gene: 3. The CDR3 consists of 14 residues. The germline V gene encodes CDR1 ENHRY and CDR2 SYGVKD. The CDR3 region is CAIRGQGATYGYTF. CDR3 DNA sequence: TGTGCCATCAGGGGACAGGGGGCCACCTATGGCTACACCTTC.

The CDR3 coding sequence is TGTGCCTGGATCCCCCTGGGACAGCCGAGTTATCGTCGTGCCAACGTCCTGACTTTC. It yields the protein CAWIPLGQPSYRRANVLTF. The gene calls are TRBV30 and TRBJ2-6, with TRBD1 matching over 7 bases. The CDR3 is made up of 19 amino acids. CDR1 is GTSNPN and CDR2 is SVGIG in the germline V gene (reference sequence). V dropped 4 bases and J dropped 7; count of bases not matched to a gene: 22. Combining the CDR3 with reference TRBV30 and TRBJ2-6 gives the whole variable domain SQTIHQWPATLVQPVGSPLSLECTVEGTSNPNLYWYRQAAGRGLQLLFYSVGIGQISSEVPQNLSASRPQDRQFILSSKKLLLSDSGFYLCAWIPLGQPSYRRANVLTFGAGSRLTVL.

The chain couples TRBV18 to TRBJ1-1, with a possible D match to TRBD1 (6 bases). The CDR3 contains 14 residues. Deletions cut 6 bases from V and 7 bases from J, with 18 bases between. The germline V gene has CDR1 KGHSH and CDR2 LQKENI. The CDR3 spells CASSLGGGRREAFF. CDR3 nucleotide sequence: TGTGCCAGCTCTCTAGGGGGGGGAAGACGTGAAGCTTTCTTT.

J is TRBJ2-7 and V is TRBV6-2 or TRBV6-3; tentative D call: TRBD1 (6 bases). In germline, CDR1 is MNHEY, CDR2 SVGEGT. V lost 0 bases and J 1 base, leaving 19 bases between the germline ends. The CDR3 length is 18 residues. The CDR3 here is CASSYSRWGPSFSYEQYF. The CDR3 DNA is TGTGCCAGCAGTTACTCGAGATGGGGGCCTTCTTTTTCCTACGAGCAGTACTTC.

For the CDR3, the DNA is TGTGCCAGCTCACCCCGGACAGGCACAGATACGCAGTATTTT. Translating it yields CASSPRTGTDTQYF. V usage is TRBV18 and J usage is TRBJ2-3; perhaps TRBD1 as D (6 bases). Germline CDR1 is KGHSH and CDR2 is LQKENI. The V end was cut by 3 bases, the J end by 1 base, with 8 bases between. The CDR3 extends over 14 amino acids.

The chain uses TRBV7-9 and TRBJ2-1; tentatively, D is TRBD2 (5 bases). In germline, CDR1 is SEHNR, CDR2 FQNEAQ (reference sequence). The CDR3 totals 12 residues. The ends were cut back, 11 bases at V and 3 bases at J, with 11 bases in the middle. This CDR3 reads CAARDLYNEQFF. For the CDR3, the DNA is TGTGCCGCCCGGGATCTCTACAATGAGCAGTTCTTC.

The chain is built from TRBV9 and TRBJ1-6; D is unclear. CDR1 and CDR2 (germline): SGDLS, YYNGEE. The CDR3 loop spans 14 amino acids. Trimming removed 0 bases from V and 4 bases from J, with 5 bases in between. The CDR3 here is CASSVAGYNSPLHF. The CDR3 DNA reads TGTGCCAGCAGCGTAGCGGGGTATAATTCACCCCTCCACTTT.

The rearrangement uses TRBV4-2 and TRBJ1-1; TRBD1 is a possible D gene (5 bases). Trimming left V 4 bases short and J 1 base short, with 16 bases between. From germline, CDR1 is LGHNA and CDR2 YNFKEQ. The CDR3 spans 16 residues. CDR3 amino acids: CASSPKVGRENTEAFF. The CDR3 DNA is TGTGCCAGCAGCCCTAAGGTGGGCAGGGAGAACACTGAAGCTTTCTTT.

The chain couples TRBV7-9 to TRBJ1-1, with D perhaps TRBD1 (6 bases). The CDR3 runs 14 residues. V lost 4 bases to trimming and J lost 4 bases, with 13 bases between them. The germline CDR1 and CDR2 sequences are SEHNR and FQNEAQ (reference sequence). The CDR3: CASSYSGVSTEAFF. As DNA, the CDR3 is TGTGCCAGCAGCTATTCAGGGGTGAGCACTGAAGCTTTCTTT.

The chain uses TRBV11-1 and TRBJ1-1; no clear D gene. This CDR3 spans 12 amino acids. From germline, CDR1 is SGHAT and CDR2 FQDESV (reference sequence). V lost 3 bases, J lost 1 base, and 3 bases lay in between. The DNA for the CDR3 is TGTGCCAGCAGCTTCGGGAACACTGAAGCTTTCTTT. Amino acid sequence: CASSFGNTEAFF.

V is TRBV10-3 and J is TRBJ1-6; D is unresolved. Trimming stripped 10 bases from V and 0 bases from J, with 19 bases between. Per the germline V gene, CDR1 is ENHRY and CDR2 is SYGVKD. The length of the CDR3 is 17 residues. CDR3 DNA: TGTGCCACCACGCGGACGCCTACTAGCTCCTATAATTCACCCCTCCACTTT. This codes for CATTRTPTSSYNSPLHF.

V and J are TRBV6-5 and TRBJ1-5; D remains ambiguous. V was clipped by 6 bases and J by 1 base, with 13 bases between them. Germline V gives CDR1 MNHEY, CDR2 SVGAGI. The CDR3 extends over 15 amino acids. CDR3 protein: CASSLSGQSNQPQHF. The CDR3 DNA follows: TGTGCCAGCAGCCTAAGTGGGCAGAGCAATCAGCCCCAGCATTTT.

The V and J genes are TRBV19 and TRBJ1-1, with 11 bases fitting TRBD1. The ends lost 5 bases at V and 4 bases at J; junction bases unmatched: 9. CDR1 and CDR2 from the germline V gene are LNHDA and SQIVND (reference sequence). This CDR3 has 16 residues. This CDR3 is CASSGMDRGLGTEAFF. The CDR3 nucleotides are TGTGCCAGTAGTGGGATGGACAGGGGGCTGGGCACTGAAGCTTTCTTT. Full variable domain (missing parts from reference TRBV19 and TRBJ1-1): DGGITQSPKYLFRKEGQNVTLSCEQNLNHDAMYWYRQDPGQGLRLIYYSQIVNDFQKGDIAEGYSVSREKKESFPLTVTSAQKNPTAFYLCASSGMDRGLGTEAFFGQGTRLTVV.

The chain links TRBV25-1 to TRBJ1-2; weak D call: TRBD1 (6 bases). The germline V gene has CDR1 MGHDK and CDR2 SYGVNS. The CDR3 spans 13 residues. Trimming took off 2 bases at V and 4 bases at J, with 8 bases between the two ends. In DNA form, the CDR3 reads TGTGCCAGCAGTGAAGACAGGCCCTATGGCTACACCTTC. This encodes CASSEDRPYGYTF.

The genes are TRBV7-6 and TRBJ1-6; 7 bases are shared with TRBD1. Germline CDR1 is SGHVS and CDR2 is FNYEAQ. CDR3 length: 13 amino acids. Losses at the gene ends were 6 bases for V and 10 bases for J; bases not matched to a gene: 6. This CDR3 is CASRGTATSPLHF. The CDR3 coding sequence is TGTGCCAGCAGAGGGACAGCTACATCACCCCTCCACTTT.

The table lists this clone with a count of one. Other nucleotide sequences from this sample produce the same CDR3. The chain has TRBV6-5 and TRBJ1-1; TRBD1 aligns across 7 bases. The germline V gene encodes CDR1 MNHEY and CDR2 SVGAGI. CDR3 length: 14 residues. V dropped 6 bases and J dropped 5; count of bases not matched to a gene: 9. The CDR3 coding sequence is TGTGCCAGCAGCCTCACAGGGGTTGGGACTGAAGCTTTCTTT. This gives the protein CASSLTGVGTEAFF.

The genes are TRBV9 and TRBJ1-3, with D possibly being TRBD1 (5 bases). Looked up from germline, CDR1 is SGDLS and CDR2 is YYNGEE. The CDR3 covers 18 residues. V dropped 3 bases and J dropped 0 bases, with 19 bases sitting between them. CDR3 residues: CASSDSPTASISGNTIYF. The DNA of the CDR3 is TGTGCCAGCAGCGATTCCCCGACAGCCAGCATCTCTGGAAACACCATATATTTT.

Note on this clone: This same CDR3 is encoded by further DNA sequences in the sample. The chain recombines TRBV30 with TRBJ2-3; tentative D call: TRBD2 (5 bases). Germline CDR1 and CDR2: GTSNPN and SVGIG (reference sequence). The CDR3 totals 12 residues. Between the trimmed V and J ends, which lost 0 bases and 5 bases, there was a span of 6 bases. The CDR3 coding sequence is TGTGCCTGGAGTGTCCGGGGAGATACGCAGTATTTT. Translation: CAWSVRGDTQYF. Based on the CDR3 plus reference TRBV30 and TRBJ2-3, the full variable domain is SQTIHQWPATLVQPVGSPLSLECTVEGTSNPNLYWYRQAAGRGLQLLFYSVGIGQISSEVPQNLSASRPQDRQFILSSKKLLLSDSGFYLCAWSVRGDTQYFGPGTRLTVL.

The CDR3 reads CASSHVTGSPGANVLTF. The CDR3 DNA is TGTGCCAGCAGCCACGTGACAGGGTCTCCCGGGGCCAACGTCCTGACTTTC. The gene calls are TRBV7-8 and TRBJ2-6, with 7 bases aligning to TRBD1. The CDR3 is made up of 17 amino acids. Germline CDR1 SGHVS, CDR2 FQNEAQ. V dropped 5 bases and J dropped 4; count of bases not matched to a gene: 11. Supplemented by reference TRBV7-8 and TRBJ2-6, the full variable domain reads GAGVSQSPRYKVAKRGQDVALRCDPISGHVSLFWYQQALGQGPEFLTYFQNEAQLDKSGLPSDRFFAERPEGSVSTLKIQRTQQEDSAVYLCASSHVTGSPGANVLTFGAGSRLTVL.